Sequencing of this T cell receptor (beta chain) was carried out in a study of OX40 agonist ivuxolimab in advanced cancers. The V and J ends lost 2 bases and 6 bases, in that order; junction bases with no gene match: 13. In germline, CDR1 is SGDLS, CDR2 YYNGEE. The CDR3 length is 17 residues. General observations from the study: In general, CD8+ T cells held more expanded clones than CD4+ did, on average. Doses of 0.1 to 3.0 mg/kg were accompanied by clonal expansion of CD4+ and CD8+ blood T cells by week 6. Not determined was the antigen specificity of the expanded peripheral T cells.

Generated by immunoSEQ multiplex PCR, the TCRdb table keeps only in-frame clones and is missing some. The sample has tens of thousands of clones, around 90% seen once. Remarks on this clone: Its antigen is undetermined.

The sequence was collected from an adult with an advanced solid tumor such as melanoma, head and neck, liver or kidney cancer. The input for sequencing was CD4+ or CD8+ T cells sorted from blood, taken in a trial of the OX40 agonist ivuxolimab. This chain connects TRBV9 to TRBJ2-3, with 9 bases matching TRBD2. The CDR3 DNA reads as TGTGCCAGCAGCGTGGGAGAGCGGGAGGCCACGGGGGATACGCAGTATTTT. Translating it yields CASSVGEREATGDTQYF.